The sequence of this T cell receptor (beta chain) was determined in a study of T cells in Graves' hyperthyroidism and ophthalmopathy. The CDR3 runs 16 residues. The V gene end was trimmed by 2 bases and the J gene end by 5 bases; junction bases not matched to a gene: 5. Looked up from germline, CDR1 is SNHLY and CDR2 is FYNNEI. This clonotype was seen repeatedly, ten times or more. Amplification yielded TCR beta CDR3 regions, with RNA transcripts as the source. The study used the HTBI primer set for a first-round RT-PCR of the TCR CDR3. TCRdb analysed the multiplex PCR reads with MiXCR anew, one entry per CDR3 protein. The profile covers 150,000 to 200,000 distinct CDR3 sequences, with about a tenth appearing a single time and 22% taken by the ten largest.

Sequencing was performed on blood. The gene calls are TRBV2 and TRBJ2-1, with 11 bases aligning to TRBD2. The receptor was isolated from a woman younger than 30 with Graves' hyperthyroidism that later progressed to Graves' ophthalmopathy. CDR3 amino acids: CASSELAGGRDNEQFF. CDR3 coding DNA: TGTGCCAGCAGTGAACTAGCGGGGGGAAGGGACAATGAGCAGTTCTTC.